The present entry profiles one T cell receptor (beta chain) with its context. Its antigen is currently unknown. The PCR ran on 60 Vbeta and 13 Jbeta primers. In the study's own analysis: As a later analysis found, there were roughly 80 million unique TCR beta chains, of which roughly 11 million were shared. The repertoire was sequenced with immunoSEQ multiplex PCR; TCRdb's copy has only in-frame clones and lacks some. Clonal size and the V and J genes are those of that table, whereas D and trimming came from the DNA. The sample lists approximately 100,000 clones, 77% occurring once. The CDR3 contains 10 residues. Trimming cost V 10 bases and J 11 bases, with 13 bases left between them. Germline lookup yields CDR1 SGHRS and CDR2 YFSETQ. The data were obtained in a study of cytomegalovirus exposure and HLA in healthy donors. Study findings and constraints: The authors later found TCR association rates varying by HLA locus, with DRB1 most and HLA-C fewest.

Specimen: PBMCs. The V call is TRBV5-1, the J call TRBJ1-5, with a tentative D call TRBD1 (5 bases). The receptor was derived from a woman aged 40 to 49 in good health and CMV-seronegative. The CDR3 is CASRGGAQHF. The CDR3 region has the DNA TGCGCCTCACGGGGGGGGGCCCAGCATTTT.